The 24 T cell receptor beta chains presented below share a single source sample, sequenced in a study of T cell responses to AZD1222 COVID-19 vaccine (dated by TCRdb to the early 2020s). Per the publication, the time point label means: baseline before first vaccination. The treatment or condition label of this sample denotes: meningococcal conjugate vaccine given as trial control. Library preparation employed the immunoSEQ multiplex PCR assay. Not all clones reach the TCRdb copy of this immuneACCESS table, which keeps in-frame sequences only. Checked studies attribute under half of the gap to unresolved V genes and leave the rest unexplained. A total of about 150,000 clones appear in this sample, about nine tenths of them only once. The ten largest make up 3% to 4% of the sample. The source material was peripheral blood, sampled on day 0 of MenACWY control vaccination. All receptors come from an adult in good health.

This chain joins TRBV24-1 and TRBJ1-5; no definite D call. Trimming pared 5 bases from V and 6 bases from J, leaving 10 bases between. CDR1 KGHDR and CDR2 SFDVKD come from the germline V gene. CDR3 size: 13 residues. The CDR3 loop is CATSVGGRQPQHF. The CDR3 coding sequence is TGTGCCACCAGTGTTGGTGGGCGTCAGCCCCAGCATTTT.

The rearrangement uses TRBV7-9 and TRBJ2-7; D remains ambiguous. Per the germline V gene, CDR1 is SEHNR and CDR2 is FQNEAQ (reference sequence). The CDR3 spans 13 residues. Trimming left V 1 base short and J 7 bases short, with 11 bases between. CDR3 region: CASSLEAGREQYF. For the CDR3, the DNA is TGTGCCAGCAGCTTAGAGGCCGGGCGGGAGCAGTACTTC.

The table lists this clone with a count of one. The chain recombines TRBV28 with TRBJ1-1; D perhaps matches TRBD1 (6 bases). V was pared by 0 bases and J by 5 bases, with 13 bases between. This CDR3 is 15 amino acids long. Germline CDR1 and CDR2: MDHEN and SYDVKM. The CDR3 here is CASSLWYRDGTEAFF. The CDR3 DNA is TGTGCCAGCAGTTTATGGTACAGGGATGGGACTGAAGCTTTCTTT.

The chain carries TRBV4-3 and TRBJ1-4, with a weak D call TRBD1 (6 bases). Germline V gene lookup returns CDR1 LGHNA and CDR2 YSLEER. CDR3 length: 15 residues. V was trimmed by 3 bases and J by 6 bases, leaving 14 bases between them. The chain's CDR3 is CASSQNLGQYEKLFF. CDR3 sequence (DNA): TGCGCCAGCAGCCAGAATCTAGGACAGTATGAAAAACTGTTTTTT.

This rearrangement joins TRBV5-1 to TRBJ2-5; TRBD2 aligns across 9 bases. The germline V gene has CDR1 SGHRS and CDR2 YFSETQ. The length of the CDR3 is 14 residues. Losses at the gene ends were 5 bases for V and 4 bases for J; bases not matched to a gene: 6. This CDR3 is CASRREGMGETQYF. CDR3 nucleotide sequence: TGCGCCAGCAGGCGGGAGGGGATGGGAGAGACCCAGTACTTC.

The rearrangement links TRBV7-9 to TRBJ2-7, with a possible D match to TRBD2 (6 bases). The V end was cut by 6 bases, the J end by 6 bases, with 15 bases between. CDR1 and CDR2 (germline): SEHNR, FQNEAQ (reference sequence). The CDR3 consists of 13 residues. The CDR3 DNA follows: TGTGCCAGCAGTACGACCTGGGGAGGCGAGCAGTACTTC. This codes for CASSTTWGGEQYF. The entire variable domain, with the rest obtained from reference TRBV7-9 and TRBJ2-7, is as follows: DTGVSQNPRHKITKRGQNVTFRCDPISEHNRLYWYRQTLGQGPEFLTYFQNEAQLEKSRLLSDRFSAERPKGSFSTLEIQRTEQGDSAMYLCASSTTWGGEQYFGPGTRLTVT.

The CDR3 here is CAISGDPVNNQPQHF. For the CDR3, the DNA is TGTGCCATCAGTGGGGACCCGGTAAACAATCAGCCCCAGCATTTT. V usage is TRBV10-3 and J usage is TRBJ1-5; D possibly corresponds to TRBD1 (5 bases). V was pared by 4 bases and J by 3 bases, with 13 bases between. The germline gives CDR1 ENHRY, CDR2 SYGVKD. This CDR3 spans 15 amino acids.

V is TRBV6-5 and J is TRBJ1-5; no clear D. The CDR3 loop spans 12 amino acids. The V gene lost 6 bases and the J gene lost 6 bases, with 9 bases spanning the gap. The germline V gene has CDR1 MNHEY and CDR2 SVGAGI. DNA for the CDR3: TGTGCCAGCAGCGACATGCTTCAGCCCCAGCATTTT. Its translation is CASSDMLQPQHF.

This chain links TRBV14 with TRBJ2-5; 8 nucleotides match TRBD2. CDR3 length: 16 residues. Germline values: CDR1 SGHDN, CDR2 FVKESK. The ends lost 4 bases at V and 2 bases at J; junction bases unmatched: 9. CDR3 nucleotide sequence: TGTGCCAGCAGCCCTGGCTATCAGCGGGAGCAAGAGACCCAGTACTTC. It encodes CASSPGYQREQETQYF.

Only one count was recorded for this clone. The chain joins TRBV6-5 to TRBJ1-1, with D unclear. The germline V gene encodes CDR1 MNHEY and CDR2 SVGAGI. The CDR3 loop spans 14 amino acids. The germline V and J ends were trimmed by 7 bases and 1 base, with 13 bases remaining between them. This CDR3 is CASNRGKANTEAFF. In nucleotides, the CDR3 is TGTGCCAGCAACCGGGGAAAGGCGAACACTGAAGCTTTCTTT.

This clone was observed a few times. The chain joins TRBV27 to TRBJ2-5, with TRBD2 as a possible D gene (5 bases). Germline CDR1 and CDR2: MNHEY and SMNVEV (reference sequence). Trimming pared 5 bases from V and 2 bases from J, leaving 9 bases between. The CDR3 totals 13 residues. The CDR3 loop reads CASSILDQETQYF. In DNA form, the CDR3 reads TGTGCCAGCAGTATACTAGATCAAGAGACCCAGTACTTC.

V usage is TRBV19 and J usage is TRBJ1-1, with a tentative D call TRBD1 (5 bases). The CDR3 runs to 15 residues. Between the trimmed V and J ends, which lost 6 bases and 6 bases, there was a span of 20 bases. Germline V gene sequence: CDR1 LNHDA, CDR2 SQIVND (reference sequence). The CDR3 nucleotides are TGTGCCAGTAGGTGGGGCGGCGGAGTGAAGCCTGAAGCTTTCTTT. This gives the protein CASRWGGGVKPEAFF.

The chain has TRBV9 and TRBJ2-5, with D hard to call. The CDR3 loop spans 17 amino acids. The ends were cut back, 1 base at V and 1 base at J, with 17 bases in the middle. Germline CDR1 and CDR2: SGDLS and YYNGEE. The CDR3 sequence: CASSVLIGKGSQETQYF. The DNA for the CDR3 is TGTGCCAGCAGCGTATTAATAGGGAAGGGCAGCCAAGAGACCCAGTACTTC.

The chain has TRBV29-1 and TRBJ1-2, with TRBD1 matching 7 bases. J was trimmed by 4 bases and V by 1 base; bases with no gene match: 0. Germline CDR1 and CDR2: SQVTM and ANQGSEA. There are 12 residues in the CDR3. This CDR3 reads CSVEGDSYGYTF. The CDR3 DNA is TGCAGCGTTGAAGGGGACAGCTATGGCTACACCTTC.

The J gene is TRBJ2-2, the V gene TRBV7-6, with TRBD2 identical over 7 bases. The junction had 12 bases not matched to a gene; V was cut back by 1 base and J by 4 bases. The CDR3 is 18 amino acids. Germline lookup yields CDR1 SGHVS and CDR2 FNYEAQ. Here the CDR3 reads CASSLVGDGRGVTGELFF. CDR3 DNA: TGTGCCAGCAGCTTAGTTGGTGATGGGAGGGGTGTCACCGGGGAGCTGTTTTTT.

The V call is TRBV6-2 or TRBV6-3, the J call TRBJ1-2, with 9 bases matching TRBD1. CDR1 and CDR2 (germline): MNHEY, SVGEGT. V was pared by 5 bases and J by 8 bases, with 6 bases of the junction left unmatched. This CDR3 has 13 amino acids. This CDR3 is CASSQRTGEGYTF. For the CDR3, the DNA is TGTGCCAGCAGTCAAAGGACAGGGGAAGGCTACACCTTC.

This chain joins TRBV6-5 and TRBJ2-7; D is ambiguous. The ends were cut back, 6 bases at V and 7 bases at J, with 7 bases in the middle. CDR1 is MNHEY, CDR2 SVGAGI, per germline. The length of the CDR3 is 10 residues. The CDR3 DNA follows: TGTGCCAGCAGGAATAGAGAGCAGTACTTC. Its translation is CASRNREQYF.

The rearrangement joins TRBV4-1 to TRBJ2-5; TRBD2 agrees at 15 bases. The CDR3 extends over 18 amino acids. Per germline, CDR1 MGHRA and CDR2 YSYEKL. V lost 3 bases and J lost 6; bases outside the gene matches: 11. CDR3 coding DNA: TGCGCCAGCAGCCACCCCGGGACTAGCGGGGGGCGAGGAAAGACCCAGTACTTC. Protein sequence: CASSHPGTSGGRGKTQYF.

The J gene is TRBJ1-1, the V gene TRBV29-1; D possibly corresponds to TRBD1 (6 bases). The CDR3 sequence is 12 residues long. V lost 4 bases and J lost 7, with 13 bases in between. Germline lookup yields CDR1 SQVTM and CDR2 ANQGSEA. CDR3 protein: CSVVTGGSEAFF. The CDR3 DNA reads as TGCAGCGTTGTGACAGGCGGAAGTGAAGCTTTCTTT.

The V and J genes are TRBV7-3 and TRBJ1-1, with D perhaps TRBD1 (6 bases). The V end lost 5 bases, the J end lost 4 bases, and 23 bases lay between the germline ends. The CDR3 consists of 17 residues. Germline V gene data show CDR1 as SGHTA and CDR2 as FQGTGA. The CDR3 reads CASSLRVGQGRGTEAFF. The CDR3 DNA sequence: TGTGCCAGCAGCCTGAGGGTGGGACAAGGGAGGGGCACTGAAGCTTTCTTT.

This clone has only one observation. The CDR3 bases are TGTGCCAGCAGTGAAGTGGACCCCGCCTTACCGGGACAGGGGTATCAGCCCCAGCATTTT. This sequence encodes CASSEVDPALPGQGYQPQHF. V and J are TRBV2 and TRBJ1-5; the match to TRBD1 covers 10 bases. Germline CDR1 SNHLY, CDR2 FYNNEI. The CDR3 totals 20 residues. V lost 1 base to trimming and J lost 5 bases; unmatched junction nucleotides: 17.

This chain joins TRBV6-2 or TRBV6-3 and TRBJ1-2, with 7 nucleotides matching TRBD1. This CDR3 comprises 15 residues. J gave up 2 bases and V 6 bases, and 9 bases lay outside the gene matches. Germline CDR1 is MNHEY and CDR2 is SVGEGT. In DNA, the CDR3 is TGTGCCAGCAGCCCCCGAGGGGGCACAAACTATGGCTACACCTTC. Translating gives CASSPRGGTNYGYTF.

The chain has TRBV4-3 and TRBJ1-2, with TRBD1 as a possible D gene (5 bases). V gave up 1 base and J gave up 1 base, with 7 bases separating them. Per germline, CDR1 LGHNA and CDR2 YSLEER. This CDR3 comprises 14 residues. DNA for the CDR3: TGCGCCAGCAGCCAAGTGCAGGGTAACTATGGCTACACCTTC. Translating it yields CASSQVQGNYGYTF.

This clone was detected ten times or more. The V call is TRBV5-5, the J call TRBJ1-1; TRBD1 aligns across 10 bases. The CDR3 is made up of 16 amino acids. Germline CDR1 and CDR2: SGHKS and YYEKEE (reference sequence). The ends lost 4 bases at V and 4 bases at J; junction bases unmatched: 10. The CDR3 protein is CASSRGTGAAGTEAFF. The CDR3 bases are TGTGCCAGCAGCAGAGGGACAGGGGCGGCCGGCACTGAAGCTTTCTTT.